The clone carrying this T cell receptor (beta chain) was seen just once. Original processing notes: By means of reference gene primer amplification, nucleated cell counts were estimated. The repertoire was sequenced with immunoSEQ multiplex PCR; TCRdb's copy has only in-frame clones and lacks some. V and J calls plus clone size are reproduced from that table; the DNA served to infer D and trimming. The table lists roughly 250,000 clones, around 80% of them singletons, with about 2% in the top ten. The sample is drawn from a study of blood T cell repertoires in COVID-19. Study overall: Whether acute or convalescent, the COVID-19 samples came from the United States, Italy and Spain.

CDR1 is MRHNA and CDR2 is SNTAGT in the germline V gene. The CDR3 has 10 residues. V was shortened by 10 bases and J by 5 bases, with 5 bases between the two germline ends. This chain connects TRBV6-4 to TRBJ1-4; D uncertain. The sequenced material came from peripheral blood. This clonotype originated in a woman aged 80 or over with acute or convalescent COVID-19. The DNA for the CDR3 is TGTGCCATCTCGAATGAAAAACTGTTTTTT. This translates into CAISNEKLFF.